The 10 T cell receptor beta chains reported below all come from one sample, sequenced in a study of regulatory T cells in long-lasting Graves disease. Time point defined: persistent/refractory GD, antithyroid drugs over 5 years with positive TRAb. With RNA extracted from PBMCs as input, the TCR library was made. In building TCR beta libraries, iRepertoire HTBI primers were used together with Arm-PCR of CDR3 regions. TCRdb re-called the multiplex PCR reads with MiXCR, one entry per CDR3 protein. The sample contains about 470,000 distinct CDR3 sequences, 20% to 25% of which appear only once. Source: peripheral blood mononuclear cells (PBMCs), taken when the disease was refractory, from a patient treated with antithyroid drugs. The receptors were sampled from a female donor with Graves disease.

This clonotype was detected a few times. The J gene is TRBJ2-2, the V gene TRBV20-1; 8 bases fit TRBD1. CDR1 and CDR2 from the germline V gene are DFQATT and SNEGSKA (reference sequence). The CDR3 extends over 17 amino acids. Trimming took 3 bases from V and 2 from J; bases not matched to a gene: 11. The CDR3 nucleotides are TGCAGTGCTAGCAGGGGGCGCGTACCCAAAAACACCGGGGAGCTGTTTTTT. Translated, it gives CSASRGRVPKNTGELFF.

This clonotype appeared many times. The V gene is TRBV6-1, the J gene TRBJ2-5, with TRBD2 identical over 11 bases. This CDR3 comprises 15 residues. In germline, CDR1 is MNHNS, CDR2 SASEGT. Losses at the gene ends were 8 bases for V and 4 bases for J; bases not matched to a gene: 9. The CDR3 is CASWGLAEDAETQYF. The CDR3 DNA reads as TGTGCCAGCTGGGGACTAGCGGAGGACGCAGAGACCCAGTACTTC.

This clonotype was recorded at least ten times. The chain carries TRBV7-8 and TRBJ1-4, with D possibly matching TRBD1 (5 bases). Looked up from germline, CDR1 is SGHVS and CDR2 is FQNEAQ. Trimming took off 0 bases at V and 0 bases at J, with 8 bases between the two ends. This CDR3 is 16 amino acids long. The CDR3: CASSLAIGATNEKLFF. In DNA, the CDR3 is TGTGCCAGCAGCTTAGCGATAGGGGCAACTAATGAAAAACTGTTTTTT.

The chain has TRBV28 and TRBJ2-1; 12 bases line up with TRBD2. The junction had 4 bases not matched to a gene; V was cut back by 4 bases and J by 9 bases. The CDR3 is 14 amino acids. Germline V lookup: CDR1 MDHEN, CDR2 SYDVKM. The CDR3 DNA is TGTGCCAGCAGTTGGACTAGCGGGACGAGTGAGCAGTTCTTC. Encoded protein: CASSWTSGTSEQFF.

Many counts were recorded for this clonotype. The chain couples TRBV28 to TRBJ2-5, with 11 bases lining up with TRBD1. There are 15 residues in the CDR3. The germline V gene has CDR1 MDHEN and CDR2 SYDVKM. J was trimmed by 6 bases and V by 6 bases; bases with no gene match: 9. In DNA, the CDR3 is TGTGCCAGCAGGCGGACAGGGGGCGATAGGAAGACCCAGTACTTC. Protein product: CASRRTGGDRKTQYF.

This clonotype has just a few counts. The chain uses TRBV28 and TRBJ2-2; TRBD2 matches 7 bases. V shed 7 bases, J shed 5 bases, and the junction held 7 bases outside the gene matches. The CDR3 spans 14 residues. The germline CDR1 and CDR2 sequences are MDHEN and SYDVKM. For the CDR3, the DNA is TGTGCCAGCACGCGCGGGAGCCTAACCGGGGAGCTGTTTTTT. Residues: CASTRGSLTGELFF.

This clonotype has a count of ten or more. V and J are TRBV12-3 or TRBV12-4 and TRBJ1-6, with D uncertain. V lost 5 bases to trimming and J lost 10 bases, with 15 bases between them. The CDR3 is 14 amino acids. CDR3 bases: TGTGCCAGCAGTGCGGTCCAACGCAACTCACCCCTCCACTTT. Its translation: CASSAVQRNSPLHF.

The CDR3 DNA reads as TGTGCCAGCAGCCGAGTGCGGACTGTACCGTACGAGCAGTACTTC. Protein product: CASSRVRTVPYEQYF. The V call is TRBV3-1, the J call TRBJ2-7; the D gene is possibly TRBD2 (5 bases). The CDR3 is 15 residues long. V was clipped by 4 bases and J by 4 bases, with 17 bases between them. The germline gives CDR1 LGHDT, CDR2 YNNKEL (reference sequence).

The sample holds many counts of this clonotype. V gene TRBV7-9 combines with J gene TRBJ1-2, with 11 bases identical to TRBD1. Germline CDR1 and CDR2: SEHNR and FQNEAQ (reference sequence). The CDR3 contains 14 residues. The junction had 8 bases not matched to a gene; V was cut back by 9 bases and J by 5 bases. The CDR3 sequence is CASSLGQGAYGYTF. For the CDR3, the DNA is TGTGCCAGTAGCCTAGGACAGGGGGCGTATGGCTACACCTTC.

The CDR3 sequence is CASNPLGYEQYF. The CDR3 nucleotides read TGTGCCAGCAATCCCTTGGGGTACGAGCAGTACTTC. The V and J genes are TRBV28 and TRBJ2-7, with D unresolved. Germline values: CDR1 MDHEN, CDR2 SYDVKM. The ends were cut back, 7 bases at V and 4 bases at J, with 11 bases in the middle. The CDR3 sequence is 12 residues long.